The rows below give T cell receptor beta chains drawn from one sample of a study of Ad26.COV2.S vaccination and SARS-CoV-2 variants. Profiling relied on immunoSEQ multiplex PCR, and the TCRdb table lists in-frame clones only, not all of them. The sample shows 300,000 to 450,000 clones, around 83% of them seen only once. The material sequenced was peripheral blood, taken in a trial of Ad26.COV2.S vaccine versus placebo. Receptors were obtained from a person between 18 and 65 years old who received the Ad26.COV2.S COVID-19 vaccine or a placebo. Both conserved end residues are part of each CDR3.

len	v_gene	CDR3aa
13	TRBV5-1	CASSLIPAGELFF
15	TRBV11-3	CASSLGEAGGNEQFF
18	TRBV4-3	CASSQRLIRDRASYEQYF
16	TRBV5-1	CASSFLGTGEGGELFF
15	TRBV7-6	CASSIGQGDSGEQYF
16	TRBV4-1	CASSRVIQATNEKLFF
16	TRBV9	CASSVNPGPSTDTQYF
14	TRBV7-2	CASSLMTGNYGYTF
15	TRBV15	CATSRVDGPGNEQFF
14	TRBV2	CASKRDSNTYEQYF
17	TRBV10-2	CASSGRTGERYIYGYTF
15	TRBV5-5	CASSARQASTDTQYF
15	TRBV5-1	CASSLGGSRVDEQFF
21	TRBV30	CAWSSRTGRSGKREMNTEAFF
14	TRBV11-2	CASSLDVFRNEQFF
12	TRBV30	CAWSGDGNEQFF
14	TRBV6-4	CASSAGQGDLEQFF
15	TRBV5-4	CASSRGGGDTDTQYF
15	TRBV5-1	CASSPGGTSTGELFF
17	TRBV7-9	CASTPDGSGGSTDTQYF
15	TRBV21-1	CASSSDRGTAYEQYF
14	TRBV24-1	CATSEPGQFNEQFF
16	TRBV18	CASSPPWTGGSETQYF
15	TRBV4-3	CASSQAGTESYEQYF
18	TRBV18	CASSPDGTGASGANVLTF
18	TRBV27	CASSSETDSGRRSYEQYF
16	TRBV5-4	CASSLRLAGSVDTQYF
14	TRBV5-1	CASSLAQGNSPLHF
15	TRBV25-1	CASSEGAITYNEQFF
11	TRBV12-3/TRBV12-4	CASSTSGELFF